What follows are 21 T cell receptor beta chains derived from one specimen sequenced in a study of T cells in Graves' hyperthyroidism and ophthalmopathy. TCR beta CDR3 sequences were amplified from RNA transcripts. The HTBI primer set was used in a first-round RT-PCR of the TCR CDR3. TCRdb recomputed calls from the multiplex PCR reads with MiXCR, one row per CDR3 protein. The data contain roughly 710,000 distinct CDR3 sequences, roughly a third of them singletons. The sample taken for sequencing was blood. These receptors all stem from a woman aged 40 to 55 with Graves' hyperthyroidism.

This clonotype was detected ten times or more. This sequence joins TRBV7-9 and TRBJ1-2; 10 bases are shared with TRBD1. There are 14 residues in the CDR3. V lost 5 bases to trimming and J lost 7 bases; unmatched junction nucleotides: 7. CDR1 is SEHNR and CDR2 is FQNEAQ in the germline V gene (reference sequence). For the CDR3, the DNA is TGTGCCAGCAGCCCTTCGACAGGGGGCATTGGCTACACCTTC. Residues: CASSPSTGGIGYTF.

This clonotype was counted many times. The V gene is TRBV2, the J gene TRBJ2-5; D remains ambiguous. This CDR3 is 12 amino acids long. Trimming shortened V by 8 bases and J by 5 bases, and 12 bases separated the two germline ends. CDR1 SNHLY and CDR2 FYNNEI come from the germline V gene. CDR3 bases: TGTGCCAGCGAAGGTCCTAGGGAGACCCAGTACTTC. This translates into CASEGPRETQYF. Full variable domain (outside the CDR3, taken from reference TRBV2 and TRBJ2-5): EPEVTQTPSHQVTQMGQEVILRCVPISNHLYFYWYRQILGQKVEFLVSFYNNEISEKSEIFDDQFSVERPDGSNFTLKIRSTKLEDSAMYFCASEGPRETQYFGPGTRLLVL.

The gene calls are TRBV2 and TRBJ2-2; D is ambiguous. In germline, CDR1 is SNHLY, CDR2 FYNNEI. This CDR3 contains 14 residues. V was clipped by 9 bases and J by 2 bases, with 13 bases between them. The DNA of the CDR3 is TGTGCCAGATATAGGGCCGGAAACACCGGGGAGCTGTTTTTT. Amino acids: CARYRAGNTGELFF.

The chain employs TRBV19 and TRBJ1-1, with 9 bases that match TRBD1. V trimming: 7 bases; J trimming: 5 bases; junction bases outside the gene matches: 11. The CDR3 is made up of 15 amino acids. From germline, CDR1 is LNHDA and CDR2 SQIVND (reference sequence). CDR3 in amino acids: CASIPNTGGRTEAFF. The CDR3 bases are TGTGCCAGTATCCCTAATACAGGGGGCCGGACTGAAGCTTTCTTT.

The chain carries TRBV4-1 and TRBJ1-2, with no clear D. The CDR3 sequence is 15 residues long. Germline V CDR1 and CDR2: MGHRA, YSYEKL. The ends were cut back, 0 bases at V and 3 bases at J, with 11 bases in the middle. In DNA form, the CDR3 reads TGCGCCAGCAGCCAAGATGACGCAGAGTACTATGGCTACACCTTC. It codes for CASSQDDAEYYGYTF.

The V call is TRBV4-1, the J call TRBJ1-6, with D uncertain. CDR1 and CDR2 (germline): MGHRA, YSYEKL. Trimming shortened V by 0 bases and J by 7 bases, and 19 bases separated the two germline ends. The CDR3 totals 18 residues. The CDR3 sequence is CASSQDMGIVAGNSPLHF. In DNA, the CDR3 is TGCGCCAGCAGCCAAGATATGGGGATAGTAGCTGGAAATTCACCCCTCCACTTT.

This rearrangement joins TRBV29-1 to TRBJ1-4; TRBD1 might be the D (6 bases). This CDR3 comprises 12 residues. Germline loops: CDR1 SQVTM, CDR2 ANQGSEA. Trimming pared 7 bases from V and 5 bases from J, leaving 11 bases between. This CDR3 is CSGTALNEKLFF. The CDR3, as DNA: TGCAGCGGGACAGCCCTAAATGAAAAACTGTTTTTT. Full variable domain (missing parts from reference TRBV29-1 and TRBJ1-4): SAVISQKPSRDICQRGTSLTIQCQVDSQVTMMFWYRQQPGQSLTLIATANQGSEATYESGFVIDKFPISRPNLTFSTLTVSNMSPEDSSIYLCSGTALNEKLFFGSGTQLSVL.

This rearrangement joins TRBV27 to TRBJ1-2, with TRBD1 as a possible D gene (6 bases). Trimming left V 6 bases short and J 4 bases short, with 12 bases between. In germline, CDR1 is MNHEY, CDR2 SMNVEV (reference sequence). The CDR3 spans 13 residues. The CDR3 spells CASRRTVSYGYTF. Here the CDR3 DNA reads TGTGCCAGCAGGCGGACAGTCTCCTATGGCTACACCTTC.

This clonotype appeared a few times. The V call is TRBV9, the J call TRBJ1-1; D is ambiguous. The CDR3 sequence is 15 residues long. Germline-derived CDR1 and CDR2 are SGDLS and YYNGEE. The ends were cut back, 0 bases at V and 1 base at J, with 10 bases in the middle. For the CDR3, the DNA is TGTGCCAGCAGCGTAGCGTCCAGCCCGAACACTGAAGCTTTCTTT. Amino acid sequence: CASSVASSPNTEAFF.

The J gene is TRBJ1-5, the V gene TRBV12-3 or TRBV12-4, with unresolved D. The CDR3 is made up of 15 amino acids. V was trimmed by 2 bases and J by 2 bases, leaving 10 bases between them. The CDR3 region is CASSLRPAGNQPQHF. Written as DNA, the CDR3 is TGTGCCAGCAGTTTAAGGCCGGCAGGCAATCAGCCCCAGCATTTT.

The J gene is TRBJ2-7, the V gene TRBV20-1; D might be TRBD2 (5 bases). The CDR3 sequence is 15 residues long. Trimming pared 6 bases from V and 0 bases from J, leaving 18 bases between. Germline V gives CDR1 DFQATT, CDR2 SNEGSKA (reference sequence). For the CDR3, the DNA is TGCAGTGCCAGTGAGGGCGGCGGAGGCTCCTACGAGCAGTACTTC. Amino acids: CSASEGGGGSYEQYF.

A remark on this clonotype: One end of the junction varies from germline; a read error may be responsible. This chain uses TRBV5-1 with TRBJ2-7; 11 bases are shared with TRBD2. CDR1 is SGHRS, CDR2 YFSETQ, per germline. This CDR3 has 16 residues. CDR3 sequence: CASSLGTSGYSHEQYF. The DNA for the CDR3 is TGCGCCAGCAGCTTGGGGACTAGCGGGTACTCCCACGAGCAGTACTTC.

Concerning this clonotype: One junction end disagrees with the germline gene, perhaps due to a read error. The chain employs TRBV19 and TRBJ2-7, with 14 nucleotides matching TRBD2. This CDR3 has 14 amino acids. Germline V gives CDR1 LNHDA, CDR2 SQIVND (reference sequence). In DNA, the CDR3 is TGTGCCAGTGCCGGGACTAGCGGGAGCTACGAGCAGTACTTT. Protein: CASAGTSGSYEQYF.

This clonotype was seen many times. V and J are TRBV25-1 and TRBJ1-2, with no clear D. V shed 2 bases and J shed 11 bases, with 18 bases lying between them. The CDR3 runs to 14 residues. Per the germline V gene, CDR1 is MGHDK and CDR2 is SYGVNS. As DNA, the CDR3 is TGTGCCAGCAGTGAAGATGATGCCCGTCCTCTGTACACCTTC. It specifies CASSEDDARPLYTF.

As to this clonotype: It may be a read error: a sequence one base away is much more abundant. The V gene is TRBV10-3, the J gene TRBJ1-2; possibly TRBD1 for D (6 bases). The CDR3 covers 13 residues. CDR1 and CDR2 from the germline V gene are ENHRY and SYGVKD. CDR3 DNA sequence: TGTGCCATCAGTGCCCAGGGGACCTATGGCTGCACCTTC. Amino acid sequence: CAISAQGTYGCTF.

The V call is TRBV7-2, the J call TRBJ2-7; D is unresolved. Matching the DNA end better, TRBJ2-1 makes the J call doubtful. Per germline, CDR1 SGHTA and CDR2 FQGNSA. The CDR3 consists of 11 residues. CDR3 loop: CASSPFNEQFF. In DNA form, the CDR3 reads TGTGCCAGCAGCCCGTTCAATGAGCAGTTCTTC.

The gene calls are TRBV9 and TRBJ1-2, with D tentatively TRBD1 (6 bases). The CDR3 consists of 15 residues. Trimming pared 4 bases from V and 8 bases from J, leaving 21 bases between. CDR1 is SGDLS, CDR2 YYNGEE, per germline. The CDR3 sequence is CASSLPSGGLEGYTF. In DNA, the CDR3 is TGTGCCAGCAGCTTACCATCCGGGGGCCTAGAAGGCTACACCTTC. The complete variable domain, with remaining parts taken from reference TRBV9 and TRBJ1-2, reads DSGVTQTPKHLITATGQRVTLRCSPRSGDLSVYWYQQSLDQGLQFLIQYYNGEERAKGNILERFSAQQFPDLHSELNLSSLELGDSALYFCASSLPSGGLEGYTFGSGTRLTVV.

The V call is TRBV6-5, the J call TRBJ2-7, with 7 bases identical to TRBD1. The CDR3 spans 15 residues. The junction had 4 bases not matched to a gene; V was cut back by 2 bases and J by 0 bases. Germline CDR1 and CDR2: MNHEY and SVGAGI. CDR3 in DNA: TGTGCCAGCAGTTACGAGGGGGCTGGCTCCTACGAGCAGTACTTC. The encoded protein is CASSYEGAGSYEQYF.

This chain connects TRBV24-1 to TRBJ2-5; 8 bases match TRBD1. The V segment lost 11 bases and the J segment 1 base; nucleotides outside the gene matches: 14. Germline CDR1 is KGHDR and CDR2 is SFDVKD. CDR3 length equals 16 residues. CDR3 bases: TGTGCCAGCAGCCCAAATAACAGGGGGGCCCAAGAGACCCAGTACTTC. Its protein is CASSPNNRGAQETQYF.

This clonotype was seen more than once but under ten times. The chain joins TRBV5-1 to TRBJ2-7; maybe TRBD2 (6 bases). The V end was cut by 3 bases, the J end by 0 bases, with 13 bases between. CDR3 length equals 15 residues. From germline, CDR1 is SGHRS and CDR2 YFSETQ. The CDR3 nucleotides are TGCGCCAGCAGCTCTCCCGGGACTTCCTCCTACGAGCAGTACTTC. It codes for CASSSPGTSSYEQYF.

There are many counts of this clonotype. The chain employs TRBV2 and TRBJ2-2, with 9 positions matching TRBD2. The J segment lost 8 bases and the V segment lost 7 bases, leaving 8 bases of the junction unmatched. Germline V gene lookup returns CDR1 SNHLY and CDR2 FYNNEI. CDR3 length: 14 amino acids. This CDR3 is CASTRGLARGELFF. CDR3 in DNA: TGTGCCAGCACCAGGGGACTAGCACGGGGGGAGCTGTTTTTT.